This T cell receptor beta chain was sequenced for a study of identical twins. Template switching added a universal primer site, and cDNA bore unique molecular identifiers. From the 5' RACE reads, TCRdb called clonotypes with MiXCR, one entry per CDR3 protein. The sample shows 1.5 million to 2 million distinct CDR3 sequences, around 29% of them seen only once. The length of the CDR3 is 16 residues. Germline CDR1 and CDR2: DFQATT and SNEGSKA (reference sequence). Concerning this clonotype itself: Antigen specificity is unknown.

General study findings and limits: It was possible that invariant MAIT and iNKT cells partly confounded the zero-insertion analyses.

Sequenced: cord blood. This TCR was recovered from a newborn girl in good health. The rearrangement joins TRBV20-1 to TRBJ2-1, with 7 bases lining up with TRBD2. The end of the DNA is better explained by TRBJ2-7, so the J call may be wrong. The CDR3 DNA reads TGCAGTGCTAGGGTCTCGCGGACTAGGAACTACAATGAGCAGTACTTC. It is translated as CSARVSRTRNYNEQYF.